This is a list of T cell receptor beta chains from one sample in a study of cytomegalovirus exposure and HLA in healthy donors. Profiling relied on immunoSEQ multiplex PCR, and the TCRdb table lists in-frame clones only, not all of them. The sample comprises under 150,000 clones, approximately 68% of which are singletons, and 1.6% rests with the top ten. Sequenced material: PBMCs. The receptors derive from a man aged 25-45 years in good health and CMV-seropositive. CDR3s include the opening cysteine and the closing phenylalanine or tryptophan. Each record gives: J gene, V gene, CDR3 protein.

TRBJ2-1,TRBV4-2,CASSPLAGGENEQFF
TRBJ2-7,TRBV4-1,CASSRTGRTHEQYF
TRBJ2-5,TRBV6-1,CADNPGTGGETQYF
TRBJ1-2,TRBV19,CASTSGPGQSYGYTF
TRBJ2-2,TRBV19,CASSLGLTNTGELFF
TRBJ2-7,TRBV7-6,CASRPATHGGEQYF
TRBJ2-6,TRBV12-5,CASGLRQLHSGANVLTF
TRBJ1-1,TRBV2,CASSGRFITEAFF
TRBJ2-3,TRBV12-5,CASGSAASLTQYF
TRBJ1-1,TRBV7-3,CASSLTGGDTEAFF
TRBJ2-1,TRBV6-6,CASSLRQFSYNEQFF
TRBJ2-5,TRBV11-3,CASSSGGLYQETQYF
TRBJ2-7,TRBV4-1,CASSQDPSTSDRGEQYF
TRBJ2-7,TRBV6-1,CASSEQSQGLSEQYF
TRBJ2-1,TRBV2,CASSLGGSSPTYNEQFF
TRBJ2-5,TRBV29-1,CSVRTGEETQYF
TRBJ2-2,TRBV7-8,CASSAPRTGENTGELFF
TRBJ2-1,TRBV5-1,CASSRGGSGFYNEQFF
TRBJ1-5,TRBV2,CASSEVTRDQPQHF
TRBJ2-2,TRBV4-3,CASSQGGVLAGENTGELFF
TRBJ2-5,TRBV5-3,CARSLQGAGETQYF
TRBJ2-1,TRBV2,CANLAANEQFF
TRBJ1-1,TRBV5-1,CASSLERGEVEAFF
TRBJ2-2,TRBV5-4,CASRSGQGNTGELFF
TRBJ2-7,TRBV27,CASSLRKGLEQYF
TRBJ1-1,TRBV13,CASSARVTEAFF
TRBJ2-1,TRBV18,CASSPDNDFYNEQFF
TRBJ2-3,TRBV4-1,CASSQVGADTQYF
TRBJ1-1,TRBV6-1,CASSEANRAGAEGRDTEAFF
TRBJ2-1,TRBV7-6,CASSLDLSGGYNEQFF
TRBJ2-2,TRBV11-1,CASSLARGFAGELFF
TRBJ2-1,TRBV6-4,CASSTQTSLRNEQFF
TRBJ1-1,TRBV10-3,CAISERSGGGGDTEAFF
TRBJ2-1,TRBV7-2,CASSLVTGYNEQFF
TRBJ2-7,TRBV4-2,CASSQGGDRLYEQYF
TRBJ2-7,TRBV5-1,CASRVEGGYEQYF
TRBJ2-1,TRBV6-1,CASSEGFWTSGRKGNEQFF
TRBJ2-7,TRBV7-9,CASSLLAGVYEQYF
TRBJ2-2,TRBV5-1,CASSFPGTGGTGELFF
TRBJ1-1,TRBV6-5,CASRPSNSLNTEAFF
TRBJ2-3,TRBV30,CAYAGGDTQYF
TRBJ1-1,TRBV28,CASSPTLGGGSTEAFF
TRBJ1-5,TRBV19,CASSRMDSSNQPQHF
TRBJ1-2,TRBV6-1,CASRGQGANYGYTF
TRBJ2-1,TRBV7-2,CASRGIGGLAVEQFF